This TCR beta chain was documented in a study of OX40 agonist ivuxolimab in advanced cancers. Study as a whole: Ivuxolimab, which patients received intravenously every 2 weeks, was dosed at 0.01 to 10 mg/kg. People who had prior anti-PD-1, anti-PD-L1 or anti-CTLA-4 therapy could take part, and roughly 40% had some. General study points: In a subset of nonresponders, normalized T-cell clonal expansion was also low.

This CDR3 region has 17 residues. The ends were cut back, 1 base at V and 0 bases at J, with 13 bases in the middle. Germline V gene data show CDR1 as SEHNR and CDR2 as FQNEAQ (reference sequence). This table comes from immunoSEQ multiplex PCR, and its TCRdb copy is limited to in-frame clones, with some not included. The data hold 23,000 or so clones, with 88% observed a single time. Remarks on this clone: Its antigen remains unidentified.

This specimen consisted of CD4+ or CD8+ T cells sorted from blood, obtained in a trial of the OX40 agonist ivuxolimab. This clonotype was obtained from an adult with an advanced solid tumor such as melanoma, head and neck, liver or kidney cancer. The chain has TRBV7-9 and TRBJ1-5; D is undetermined. The CDR3 here is CASSLVRLPYSNQPQHF. CDR3 coding DNA: TGTGCCAGCAGCTTAGTACGCCTCCCTTATAGCAATCAGCCCCAGCATTTT.